This is a list of T cell receptor beta chains from one sample in a study of blood T cell repertoires in COVID-19. Clones were sequenced by immunoSEQ multiplex PCR, and TCRdb holds only the in-frame ones, with some missing. The profile shows about 350,000 clones, approximately 84% of them singletons. Sequenced material: PBMCs or T cells enriched from blood (not recorded which). Receptors originate from a woman aged 25 to 39 who had recovered from COVID-19. The CDR3 runs from the conserved cysteine through the conserved F or W. Fields, in order: V gene, J gene, clone size, D gene, CDR3 DNA, CDR3 protein. The D gene is left open where the match is weak. A row's size may be missing; if present it is once, few, many or a size class.

>TRBV7-2|TRBJ1-4|-|-
TGTGCCAGCGCCTCGTCGAGAGGTGAAAAACTGTTTTTT
CASASSRGEKLFF
>TRBV30|TRBJ2-7|-|TRBD2
TGTGCCTGGAGGGTAGCGGGGGCTATCGAGCAGTACTTC
CAWRVAGAIEQYF
>TRBV9|TRBJ1-2|-|-
TGTGCCAGCAGCGTAGGGCAGGGAAACTATGGCTACACCTTC
CASSVGQGNYGYTF
>TRBV5-6|TRBJ2-5|few|-
TGTGCCAGCAGCTCAGCGTACCAAGAGACCCAGTACTTC
CASSSAYQETQYF
>TRBV10-3|TRBJ2-7|few|-
TGTGCCATCAGTGATCTCCAGGGGCGTGGGGAGCAGTACTTC
CAISDLQGRGEQYF
>TRBV5-1|TRBJ1-1|-|-
TGCGCCAGCAGCCGGGCAGGGGACACTGAAGCTTTCTTT
CASSRAGDTEAFF
>TRBV28|TRBJ1-6|-|-
TGTGCCAGCATTGCGGGGGGTTCCAATTCACCCCTCCACTTT
CASIAGGSNSPLHF
>TRBV28|TRBJ2-3|-|TRBD1
TGTGCCAGCAGTTTATTGGGACAGGGATCTCTTGGGGATACGCAGTATTTT
CASSLLGQGSLGDTQYF
>TRBV11-2|TRBJ2-1|-|-
TGTGCCAGCAGCTCCTACAGGGCCACTTCCTACAATGAGCAGTTCTTC
CASSSYRATSYNEQFF
>TRBV18|TRBJ1-6|-|-
TGTGCCAGCGACAGGAGCATTACCCTCTATAATTCACCCCTCCACTTT
CASDRSITLYNSPLHF
>TRBV2|TRBJ1-2|-|TRBD1
TGTGCCAGCAGTGAAGCGGGACAGGGGGCCCCCGGGTACACCTTC
CASSEAGQGAPGYTF
>TRBV5-1|TRBJ2-1|-|TRBD1
TGCGCCAGCAGCGAGACAGGGTACTACAATGAGCAGTTCTTC
CASSETGYYNEQFF
>TRBV12-2|TRBJ2-1|-|-
TGTGCAAGTCGCTCGGTTCTGCGGGGGCGTTACAATGAGCAGTTCTTC
CASRSVLRGRYNEQFF
>TRBV9|TRBJ2-2|few|-
TGTGCCAGCACCCGAGGGGGCACCGGGGAGCTGTTTTTT
CASTRGGTGELFF
>TRBV27|TRBJ2-5|once|TRBD2
TGTGCCAGCAGTTCCCGGGGAGGGTGGCCCCAAGAGACCCAGTACTTC
CASSSRGGWPQETQYF
>TRBV5-4|TRBJ2-7|-|TRBD2
TGTGCCAGCAGCTTTTTGGGGGGGAGCGACGAGCAGTACTTC
CASSFLGGSDEQYF
>TRBV2|TRBJ2-6|-|-
TGTGCCAGCAGTGACCGACAGGTACATGGGGCCAACGTCCTGACTTTC
CASSDRQVHGANVLTF
>TRBV7-8|TRBJ1-1|-|TRBD1
TGTGCCAGCAGCTTAGTACAACAGGGGGCTCGAGCTTTCTTT
CASSLVQQGARAFF
>TRBV19|TRBJ2-7|-|TRBD1
TGTGCCAGTAGTACCACGGGACAGACCTACGAGCAGTACTTC
CASSTTGQTYEQYF
>TRBV2|TRBJ2-7|-|TRBD1
TGTGCCAGCAGTGACGGGCGACAGGGAATCGACGAGCAGTACTTC
CASSDGRQGIDEQYF
>TRBV9|TRBJ1-4|-|TRBD1
TGTGCCAGCAGCGCACGGACAGGGAAGAGTGAAAAACTGTTTTTT
CASSARTGKSEKLFF
>TRBV2|TRBJ2-2|-|TRBD1
TGTGCCAGCATAATGGGACAGGGCACCGGGGAGCTGTTTTTT
CASIMGQGTGELFF
>TRBV28|TRBJ1-2|-|-
TGTGCCTGCCAGCAATCCAGGCCCAACTATGGCTACACCTTC
CACQQSRPNYGYTF
>TRBV6-5|TRBJ1-2|-|TRBD1
TGTGCCAGTAACAGGGGCCCGTCGGGTGGCTACACCTTC
CASNRGPSGGYTF
>TRBV2|TRBJ1-5|-|-
TGTGCCAGCAGTCCTGAGTATAGCAATCAGCCCCAGCATTTT
CASSPEYSNQPQHF
>TRBV3-1/TRBV3-2|TRBJ1-2|-|-
TGTGCCAGCAGCCGCGACTCTAACTATGGCTACACCTTC
CASSRDSNYGYTF
>TRBV5-1|TRBJ1-2|-|-
TGCGCCAGCATGTTGGACAGCGTGAGCTCTAACTATGGCTACACCTTC
CASMLDSVSSNYGYTF
>TRBV6-5|TRBJ1-2|-|TRBD1
TGTGCCAGCAGTTACACTAAGGGGGCGGGAGGTGGCTACACCTTC
CASSYTKGAGGGYTF
>TRBV13|TRBJ1-6|-|TRBD1
TGTGCCAGCAGCTGGGGGACAGGGGGCTCACCCCTCCACTTT
CASSWGTGGSPLHF
>TRBV12-5|TRBJ1-1|-|TRBD1
TGTGCTAGTGTCAAACAGGGGGGAAACACTGAAGCTTTCTTT
CASVKQGGNTEAFF
>TRBV4-2|TRBJ2-1|-|-
TGTGCCAGCAGCCGCCGGGGGGCTACAAGGGCCCCCTACAATGAGCAGTTCTTC
CASSRRGATRAPYNEQFF
>TRBV28|TRBJ2-1|-|TRBD1
TGTGCCAGCAGAACCTCGGACAGGGGAGGCCGCAATGAGCAGTTCTTC
CASRTSDRGGRNEQFF
>TRBV13|TRBJ1-6|many|-
TGTGCCAGCAGCTTAGGACAGGGCTCACCCCTCCACTTT
CASSLGQGSPLHF
>TRBV18|TRBJ2-1|-|-
TGTGCCAGCTCACCTGAACAGGGAAGCCATGAGCAGTTCTTC
CASSPEQGSHEQFF
>TRBV5-4|TRBJ2-2|-|-
TGTGCCAGCAGCTTGCCAGGCGCCAGAACCGGGGAGCTGTTTTTT
CASSLPGARTGELFF
>TRBV27|TRBJ2-1|-|TRBD2
TGTGCCAGCAGTACGACTAGCGGGGGCCCCTACAATGAGCAGTTCTTC
CASSTTSGGPYNEQFF
>TRBV5-4|TRBJ2-7|-|-
TGTGCCAGCAGTACCGGGAGCTCCTACGAGCAGTACTTC
CASSTGSSYEQYF
>TRBV12-3/TRBV12-4|TRBJ1-2|-|-
TGTGCCAGCACCAAAGGGGTGGATGGCTACACCTTC
CASTKGVDGYTF
>TRBV28|TRBJ1-4|-|-
TGTGCCAGCAGGCGGGACCTTGAGGATAATGAAAAACTGTTTTTT
CASRRDLEDNEKLFF
>TRBV11-2|TRBJ2-3|-|-
TGTGCCAGCAGCTTAGGAGGGAATACGCAGTATTTT
CASSLGGNTQYF
>TRBV25-1|TRBJ2-7|-|-
TGTGCCAGCAGCCGGACGGGAGAGCAGTACTTC
CASSRTGEQYF
>TRBV12-3/TRBV12-4|TRBJ1-2|-|TRBD1
TGTGCCAGCAGCAGGGACAGGTGGAACACCTTC
CASSRDRWNTF
>TRBV6-2/TRBV6-3|TRBJ1-5|-|-
TGTGCCAGCAGTCCCCTTTTTGTTGTCAATCAGCCCCAGCATTTT
CASSPLFVVNQPQHF
>TRBV27|TRBJ2-3|-|TRBD2
TGTGCCAGCAGCTCCCCAGGGACTACCACCGATACGCAGTATTTT
CASSSPGTTTDTQYF
>TRBV23-1|TRBJ2-7|-|TRBD1
TGCGCCAGCAGTCAAACACCCCAAAACACTGACAGGGTCTCCTACGAGCAGTACTTC
CASSQTPQNTDRVSYEQYF
>TRBV9|TRBJ1-2|once|TRBD1
TGTGCCAGCAGCCCCACCCCCGGGACAGGGCCCCGCCAGTCCTATGGCTACACCTTC
CASSPTPGTGPRQSYGYTF
>TRBV2|TRBJ2-3|-|TRBD2
TGTGCCAGCAGTGAGGCGGGGGGCCCGACAGTAGATACGCAGTATTTT
CASSEAGGPTVDTQYF
>TRBV25-1|TRBJ2-1|-|TRBD2
TGTGCCAGCAGTGAAGCGGGGGGGACCTACAATGAGCAGTTCTTC
CASSEAGGTYNEQFF
>TRBV13|TRBJ1-1|once|TRBD1
TGTGCCAGCAGCCCAACAGTGGACAGGGCGGGCACTGAAGCTTTCTTT
CASSPTVDRAGTEAFF
>TRBV28|TRBJ1-6|-|-
TGTGCCAGCAGTTTAAAGAGGGATTCACCCCTCCACTTT
CASSLKRDSPLHF
>TRBV30|TRBJ1-1|-|-
TGTGCCGTAACAGGGTTCACTGAAGCTTTCTTT
CAVTGFTEAFF
>TRBV25-1|TRBJ1-1|-|-
TGTGCCAGCAGGAGATCGGGGGGAGAGACCACTGAAGCTTTCTTT
CASRRSGGETTEAFF
>TRBV28|TRBJ1-2|few|TRBD1
TGTGCCAGCAGTTCCTCTACGACAGGGGGCTTTGGCTACACCTTC
CASSSSTTGGFGYTF
>TRBV11-2|TRBJ2-2|-|TRBD1
TGTGCCACCTCCGGGACAGCGAACACCGGGGAGCTGTTTTTT
CATSGTANTGELFF
>TRBV21-1|TRBJ1-2|-|-
TGTGCCAGCAGCAAAGCGCGTGTCAGGGGGCCGGATGGCTACACCTTC
CASSKARVRGPDGYTF